This T cell receptor (beta chain) comes out of a study of blood T cell repertoires in COVID-19. Study-wide context: COVID-19 samples collected from the United States, Italy and Spain covered acute and convalescent phases. Sources were T cells, B-cell-depleted T cells, or PBMCs; the material itself was cDNA or gDNA.

As handled by the study authors: Estimation of nucleated cell counts was performed using reference gene primer amplification. The data were produced by immunoSEQ multiplex PCR, yet TCRdb's version contains in-frame clones alone and is incomplete. V and J calls and clone size are given by that table; D and trimming were obtained from the DNA. The data hold about 83,000 clones, with more than 65% observed a single time. Germline V gives CDR1 MNHNS, CDR2 SASEGT. Trimming cost V 4 bases and J 4 bases; bases outside gene matches: 13. The CDR3 runs 16 residues. This clone was counted only a few times. This chain links TRBV6-1 with TRBJ2-7; 7 bases line up with TRBD2. The sequence was collected from a woman over 75 with active or convalescent COVID-19. Sequences were obtained from peripheral blood. CDR3 sequence reads: CASSGEGRARGYEQYF. The CDR3 DNA reads TGTGCCAGCAGTGGGGAGGGGAGGGCGAGGGGTTACGAGCAGTACTTC.